This T cell receptor (beta chain) was sequenced in a study of blood T cell repertoires in COVID-19. The germline V gene has CDR1 MNHEY and CDR2 SVGEGT. Germline trimming cut 2 bases from V and 10 bases from J; bases unmatched to any gene: 2. The CDR3 covers 13 residues. Some clones are missing from TCRdb's copy, which holds only in-frame ones; the method was immunoSEQ multiplex PCR. The sample has around 62,000 clones, around 89% seen once. The sequencing sample was made of peripheral blood. The gene calls are TRBV6-2 or TRBV6-3 and TRBJ1-6, with 7 bases that match TRBD1. This clonotype was sampled from a human donor in a cohort sampled during active COVID-19. Written as DNA, the CDR3 is TGTGCCAGCAGTTACAACAGGGGATCACCCCTCCACTTT. The encoded protein is CASSYNRGSPLHF.